This T cell receptor (beta chain) was observed in a study of read filtering for tumor transcriptome and immune sequencing. In the study overall: Revised staging placed eight or nine patients in R-ISS I, about 17 in II, over 5 in III.

This clonotype was detected many times. Antigen: not known. Study results and limitations: This fraction held mixed bone marrow immune cells after CD138-negative sorting.

The CDR3 runs 17 residues. V shed 1 base and J 5 bases; nucleotides not matched to a gene: 11. CDR1 is SGHTA, CDR2 FQGTGA, per germline. From about 400 ng of RNA, a library with molecular barcoded alpha/delta and beta/gamma adaptors was made. TCRdb passed the reads through MiXCR, listing each CDR3 protein once. The sample carries approximately 40,000 distinct CDR3 sequences, roughly 15% recorded once. The clonotype comes from a donor at least 40 years old with multiple myeloma. The sample taken for sequencing was a population of CD138-negative cells sorted from bone marrow. V is TRBV7-3 and J is TRBJ2-5; 9 nucleotides match TRBD2. The chain's CDR3 is CASSLISQRGVWETQYF. DNA for the CDR3: TGTGCCAGCAGCTTAATCTCCCAGCGGGGGGTTTGGGAGACCCAGTACTTC.